The source of this T cell receptor (beta chain) is a study of T cell changes during pregnancy in multiple sclerosis. The CDR3 extends over 16 amino acids. Trimming took 5 bases from V and 5 from J; bases not matched to a gene: 10. Germline CDR1 reads SGHNT; CDR2 reads YYREEE (reference sequence). Generated by immunoSEQ multiplex PCR, the TCRdb table keeps only in-frame clones and is missing some. Altogether tens of thousands of clones are present, around nine tenths being singletons, with the ten largest covering around 0.38%. The count of this clone is one. The sequence was obtained from a female donor with multiple sclerosis, enrolled in a pregnancy study. Here the sequenced sample was CD4+ T cells from peripheral blood mononuclear cells, taken before pregnancy. The rearrangement joins TRBV5-4 to TRBJ2-1; 10 bases agree with TRBD1. CDR3 nucleotides: TGTGCCAGCAGTCACATCCGGGACAGGGGTGACAATGAGCAGTTCTTC. Translated, it gives CASSHIRDRGDNEQFF.